This TCR beta chain was documented in a study of siplizumab effects on memory and regulatory T cells. The repertoire was sequenced with immunoSEQ multiplex PCR; TCRdb's copy has only in-frame clones and lacks some. The sample lists roughly 120,000 clones, 90% to 95% occurring once. The sample taken for sequencing was Tregs sorted from blood. The origin of this receptor is a human donor in good health.

CDR3 nucleotide sequence: TGTGCCAGCAGTGAAAAGGGTGAAGCTTTCTTT. Protein: CASSEKGEAFF. This chain joins TRBV6-1 and TRBJ1-1; D not certain. The CDR3 loop spans 11 amino acids. Trimming took off 2 bases at V and 7 bases at J, with 5 bases between the two ends. Germline V gene lookup returns CDR1 MNHNS and CDR2 SASEGT.